Presented here are 29 T cell receptor beta chains from one specimen sequenced in a study of early T cells in non-severe SARS-CoV-2 infection. TCRdb called the 5' RACE reads again in MiXCR, with one record for every CDR3 protein. Of 50,000 or so distinct CDR3 sequences detected, about 16% appear once; the ten largest clones hold roughly 10%. The starting material was whole blood, obtained at baseline. The receptors come from an adult who was a healthcare worker with PCR-confirmed SARS-CoV-2 infection or an uninfected control (not recorded which).

J is TRBJ2-2 and V is TRBV9, with 12 bases matching TRBD2. The V and J ends lost 4 bases and 5 bases, in that order; junction bases with no gene match: 3. Germline values: CDR1 SGDLS, CDR2 YYNGEE. The CDR3 has 15 residues. CDR3 amino acids: CASSLTSGSTGELFF. In DNA form, the CDR3 reads TGTGCCAGCAGCTTGACTAGCGGGAGTACCGGGGAGCTGTTTTTT.

The V call is TRBV3-1, the J call TRBJ2-6, with 12 bases matching TRBD1. The CDR3 loop spans 18 amino acids. Germline CDR1 is LGHDT and CDR2 is YNNKEL (reference sequence). Losses at the gene ends were 5 bases for V and 4 bases for J; bases not matched to a gene: 9. The CDR3 here is CASSSWDRGLSGANVLTF. CDR3 nucleotides: TGTGCCAGCAGCTCTTGGGACAGGGGGCTATCAGGGGCCAACGTCCTGACTTTC.

This clonotype was recorded at least ten times. The chain is built from TRBV11-3 and TRBJ1-3, with D maybe TRBD1 (5 bases). Germline CDR1 reads SGHNT; CDR2 reads YENEEA. This CDR3 comprises 14 residues. Deletions cut 4 bases from V and 4 bases from J, with 11 bases between. CDR3 region: CASSSGLPGNTIYF. The CDR3 nucleotides read TGTGCCAGCAGCTCGGGACTCCCGGGAAACACCATATATTTT.

The chain couples TRBV27 to TRBJ2-1, with D possibly being TRBD2 (5 bases). This CDR3 is 14 amino acids long. Germline V gene data show CDR1 as MNHEY and CDR2 as SMNVEV (reference sequence). The V and J ends lost 5 bases and 6 bases respectively, with 14 bases between them. The CDR3 region has the DNA TGTGCCAGCAGTGTCCAGTGGACTGGCAATGAGCAGTTCTTC. This codes for CASSVQWTGNEQFF.

This clonotype was recorded a few times. The chain employs TRBV29-1 and TRBJ2-1; D is uncertain. The CDR3 length is 12 residues. V was pared by 3 bases and J by 6 bases, with 9 bases between. From germline, CDR1 is SQVTM and CDR2 ANQGSEA. This CDR3 reads CSVEVVGNEQFF. The CDR3 DNA follows: TGCAGCGTTGAGGTAGTGGGCAATGAGCAGTTCTTC.

The chain carries TRBV30 and TRBJ2-7; D may be TRBD1 (5 bases). Germline assignment: CDR1 GTSNPN and CDR2 SVGIG (reference sequence). Trimming removed 3 bases at V and 2 bases at J, with 14 bases between. CDR3 length equals 14 residues. In nucleotides, the CDR3 is TGTGCCTGGAGGCCTCGACAGTTAACCTACGAGCAGTACTTC. The encoded protein is CAWRPRQLTYEQYF.

This clonotype was observed a handful of times. The CDR3, as DNA: TGTGCCAGCCGCGCCTTCGGGAATAGGGGGCCTGAAGCTTTCTTT. It specifies CASRAFGNRGPEAFF. This chain joins TRBV11-2 and TRBJ1-1; 7 positions agree with TRBD1. The J segment lost 6 bases and the V segment lost 8 bases, leaving 15 bases of the junction unmatched. The CDR3 extends over 15 amino acids. Germline loops: CDR1 SGHAT, CDR2 FQNNGV. The full variable domain, with the rest looked up from reference TRBV11-2 and TRBJ1-1, is EAGVAQSPRYKIIEKRQSVAFWCNPISGHATLYWYQQILGQGPKLLIQFQNNGVVDDSQLPKDRFSAERLKGVDSTLKIQPAKLEDSAVYLCASRAFGNRGPEAFFGQGTRLTVV.

In its sample, this clonotype was seen a few times. The chain employs TRBV15 and TRBJ2-1; D remains ambiguous. The germline gives CDR1 LNHNV, CDR2 YYDKDF (reference sequence). Trimming took off 2 bases at V and 6 bases at J, with 20 bases between the two ends. This CDR3 is 17 amino acids long. The CDR3 spells CATSRFRPSNPGNEQFF. The CDR3 coding sequence is TGTGCCACCAGCAGATTTAGACCGTCCAATCCCGGCAATGAGCAGTTCTTC.

This clonotype occurred a few times. The rearrangement links TRBV29-1 to TRBJ2-2, with TRBD2 identical over 10 bases. Trimming at V came to 7 bases and at J to 5 bases, leaving 7 bases not matched to a gene. Germline V gives CDR1 SQVTM, CDR2 ANQGSEA. This CDR3 is built from 14 residues. The CDR3 sequence: CSAGTSAETGELFF. The CDR3 nucleotides read TGCAGCGCTGGGACTAGCGCAGAAACCGGGGAGCTGTTTTTT.

The chain links TRBV12-3 or TRBV12-4 to TRBJ2-3; D may correspond to TRBD1 or TRBD2 (6 bases each). This CDR3 comprises 15 residues. The ends were cut back, 5 bases at V and 5 bases at J, with 17 bases in the middle. The CDR3 sequence: CASSPAGGRIDTQYF. As DNA, the CDR3 is TGTGCCAGCAGTCCCGCCGGGGGCCGGATAGATACGCAGTATTTT.

This clonotype was detected a few times. The V call is TRBV7-3, the J call TRBJ2-4; D gene unclear. The V end was cut by 5 bases, the J end by 8 bases, with 13 bases between. Germline V gene sequence: CDR1 SGHTA, CDR2 FQGTGA. The CDR3 length is 13 residues. The CDR3 DNA sequence: TGTGCCAGCAGCCAAAGACGGGCGGACATTCAGTACTTC. It is translated as CASSQRRADIQYF.

The genes are TRBV6-5 and TRBJ1-6; the D gene is possibly TRBD1 (5 bases). The CDR3 is 13 amino acids. Trimming took off 11 bases at V and 9 bases at J, with 17 bases between the two ends. Germline assignment: CDR1 MNHEY and CDR2 SVGAGI. Here the CDR3 DNA reads TGTGCCGGATCTCAGGGAAGTGGTTCACCCCTCCACTTT. Translated, it gives CAGSQGSGSPLHF.

The table lists this clonotype with a few counts. The rearrangement uses TRBV27 and TRBJ1-3, with 7 bases identical to TRBD1. The germline CDR1 and CDR2 sequences are MNHEY and SMNVEV (reference sequence). The CDR3 has 15 residues. V was pared by 2 bases and J by 3 bases, with 4 bases of the junction left unmatched. The chain's CDR3 is CASSLMAGGGNTIYF. DNA of the CDR3: TGTGCCAGCAGTTTAATGGCAGGGGGTGGAAACACCATATATTTT.

V is TRBV29-1 and J is TRBJ2-1; D uncertain. Germline values: CDR1 SQVTM, CDR2 ANQGSEA. CDR3 length equals 13 residues. Trimming shortened V by 6 bases and J by 3 bases, and 12 bases separated the two germline ends. The CDR3 sequence: CSVQGGFYNEQFF. The CDR3 coding sequence is TGCAGCGTGCAAGGCGGTTTCTACAATGAGCAGTTCTTC.

This clonotype was observed a handful of times. The rearrangement joins TRBV6-5 to TRBJ1-6; no definite D call. CDR3 length equals 13 residues. Deletions cut 6 bases from V and 8 bases from J, with 11 bases between. The germline CDR1 and CDR2 sequences are MNHEY and SVGAGI. CDR3: CASRRPGYSPLHF. The DNA of the CDR3 is TGTGCCAGCAGAAGACCAGGATATTCACCCCTCCACTTT.

The sample holds many counts of this clonotype. The V gene is TRBV10-2, the J gene TRBJ1-6; D gene unclear. Germline V lookup: CDR1 WSHSY, CDR2 SAAADI. There are 14 residues in the CDR3. Trimming left V 6 bases short and J 6 bases short, with 12 bases between. CDR3 sequence reads: CASRMPESNSPLHF. CDR3 nucleotides: TGCGCCAGCAGGATGCCCGAGAGTAATTCACCCCTCCACTTT.

This clonotype came up a few times. This chain connects TRBV18 to TRBJ1-1; no reliable D call. Trimming left V 3 bases short and J 0 bases short, with 5 bases between. The CDR3 totals 13 residues. Germline V gene data show CDR1 as KGHSH and CDR2 as LQKENI. The CDR3 DNA reads TGTGCCAGCTCACCCGCAATGAACACTGAAGCTTTCTTT. Its protein is CASSPAMNTEAFF.

This clonotype has a single count. This may be a read error: a much more frequent sequence differs by one nucleotide. The chain has TRBV6-4 and TRBJ2-3; the match to TRBD2 covers 8 bases. This CDR3 is 15 amino acids long. Looked up from germline, CDR1 is MRHNA and CDR2 is SNTAGT. CDR3 protein: CASSDRAGGTDSQYF. DNA of the CDR3: TGTGCCAGCAGTGACAGGGCGGGAGGCACAGATTCGCAGTATTTT.

This clonotype has just a few counts. V gene TRBV7-9 combines with J gene TRBJ1-5; D is perhaps TRBD1 (5 bases). Per germline, CDR1 SEHNR and CDR2 FQNEAQ (reference sequence). V lost 4 bases to trimming and J lost 4 bases, with 5 bases between them. CDR3 length equals 12 residues. CDR3 sequence (DNA): TGTGCCAGCAGCTCAGGGAATCAGCCCCAGCATTTT. This encodes CASSSGNQPQHF.

This clonotype was counted only a few times. The chain has TRBV20-1 and TRBJ2-4; D remains ambiguous. Trimming removed 2 bases at V and 1 base at J, with 18 bases between. This CDR3 has 17 residues. CDR1 is DFQATT and CDR2 is SNEGSKA in the germline V gene (reference sequence). In nucleotides, the CDR3 is TGCAGTGCTAGACCCATCAGTGGCCAGGTCGCCAAAAACATTCAGTACTTC. Its protein is CSARPISGQVAKNIQYF.

This clonotype was observed a few times. This sequence joins TRBV28 and TRBJ2-7, with 10 nucleotides matching TRBD1. J gave up 4 bases and V 7 bases, and 7 bases lay outside the gene matches. CDR1 and CDR2 (germline): MDHEN, SYDVKM. The CDR3 is made up of 14 amino acids. The CDR3 loop is CASTTGQGWYEQYF. CDR3 nucleotides: TGTGCCAGCACAACGGGACAGGGGTGGTACGAGCAGTACTTC.

The V gene is TRBV18, the J gene TRBJ2-2; D is uncertain. Trimming removed 4 bases from V and 6 bases from J, with 18 bases in between. This CDR3 is built from 16 residues. CDR1 is KGHSH and CDR2 is LQKENI in the germline V gene. This CDR3 is CASSLRLVSVSGELFF. The DNA for the CDR3 is TGTGCCAGCTCACTACGTCTTGTGTCGGTGTCCGGGGAGCTGTTTTTT.

The J gene is TRBJ1-1, the V gene TRBV5-1; 7 bases match TRBD1. With 0 bases clipped from V and 6 bases from J, the junction kept 11 bases outside the gene matches. The CDR3 has 16 residues. The germline V gene encodes CDR1 SGHRS and CDR2 YFSETQ. The CDR3 coding sequence is TGCGCCAGCAGCTTGGGGGACAGTTTTGGTCCCGCTGAAGCTTTCTTT. Translation: CASSLGDSFGPAEAFF. Complete variable domain (other parts from reference TRBV5-1 and TRBJ1-1): KAGVTQTPRYLIKTRGQQVTLSCSPISGHRSVSWYQQTPGQGLQFLFEYFSETQRNKGNFPGRFSGRQFSNSRSEMNVSTLELGDSALYLCASSLGDSFGPAEAFFGQGTRLTVV.

This clonotype was detected ten times or more. The chain carries TRBV13 and TRBJ2-2, with D tentatively TRBD1 (5 bases). Germline CDR1 is PRHDT and CDR2 is FYEKMQ (reference sequence). This CDR3 region has 13 residues. Trimming stripped 5 bases from V and 3 bases from J, with 7 bases between. The CDR3 bases are TGTGCCAGCAGCACCAGGGACACCGGGGAGCTGTTTTTT. This gives the protein CASSTRDTGELFF.

In its sample, this clonotype ranks as medium-sized. The V and J genes are TRBV6-6 and TRBJ1-5; D not certain. The V end was cut by 2 bases, the J end by 6 bases, with 26 bases between. Germline V gene lookup returns CDR1 MNHNY and CDR2 SVGAGI (reference sequence). This CDR3 is built from 19 residues. CDR3 nucleotide sequence: TGTGCCAGCAGTTACCCGGTCGGATCGGGGAGGGAAGTGGGTCAGCCCCAGCATTTT. Translating gives CASSYPVGSGREVGQPQHF.

In its sample, this clonotype was seen a few times. The rearrangement joins TRBV30 to TRBJ2-5; D unclear. Trimming cost V 8 bases and J 4 bases, with 17 bases left between them. This CDR3 is built from 13 residues. The germline V gene encodes CDR1 GTSNPN and CDR2 SVGIG (reference sequence). CDR3 region: CARHADWGETQYF. CDR3 bases: TGTGCCAGACACGCCGACTGGGGAGAGACCCAGTACTTC.

This sequence joins TRBV4-2 and TRBJ2-3; TRBD2 aligns across 10 bases. Germline assignment: CDR1 LGHNA and CDR2 YNFKEQ. V dropped 0 bases and J dropped 3; count of bases not matched to a gene: 6. The CDR3 is 17 amino acids. This chain's CDR3 is CASSQETSGISTDTQYF. CDR3 coding DNA: TGTGCCAGCAGCCAAGAAACTAGCGGGATAAGTACAGATACGCAGTATTTT.

This clonotype appeared many times. The chain links TRBV12-3 or TRBV12-4 to TRBJ1-2; D might be TRBD1 (5 bases). The V end lost 5 bases, the J end lost 5 bases, and 15 bases lay between the germline ends. The CDR3 runs 14 residues. For the CDR3, the DNA is TGTGCCAGCAGTACCCAGACAGCTACTTATGGCTACACCTTC. It encodes CASSTQTATYGYTF.

The rearrangement links TRBV6-2 or TRBV6-3 to TRBJ2-3, with 7 bases identical to TRBD1. The CDR3 spans 15 residues. V gave up 6 bases and J gave up 4 bases; unmatched junction bases: 10. The V gene's germline CDR1 is MNHEY and CDR2 SVGEGT. The CDR3 bases are TGTGCCAGCAGAACCCCCCGACAGGGATCAGATACGCAGTATTTT. Protein sequence: CASRTPRQGSDTQYF.